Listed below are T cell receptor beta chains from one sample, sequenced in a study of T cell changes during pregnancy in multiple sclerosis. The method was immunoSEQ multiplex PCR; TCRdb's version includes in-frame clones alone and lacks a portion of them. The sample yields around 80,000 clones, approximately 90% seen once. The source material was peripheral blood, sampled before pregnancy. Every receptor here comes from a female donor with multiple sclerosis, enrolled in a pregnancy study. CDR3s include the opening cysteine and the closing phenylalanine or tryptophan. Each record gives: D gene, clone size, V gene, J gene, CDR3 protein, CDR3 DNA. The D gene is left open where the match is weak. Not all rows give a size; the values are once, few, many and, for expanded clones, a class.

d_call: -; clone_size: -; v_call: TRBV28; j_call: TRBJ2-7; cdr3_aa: CASSFVSHEQYF; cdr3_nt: TGTGCCAGCAGTTTCGTTTCCCACGAGCAGTACTTC
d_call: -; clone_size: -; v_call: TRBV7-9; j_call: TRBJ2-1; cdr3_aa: CASSGEASYNEQFF; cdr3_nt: TGTGCCAGCAGCGGCGAGGCTAGCTACAATGAGCAGTTCTTC
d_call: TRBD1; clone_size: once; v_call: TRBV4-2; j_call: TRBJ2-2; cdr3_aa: CASSLDRVVTGELFF; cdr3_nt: TGTGCCAGCAGCCTCGACAGGGTAGTCACCGGGGAGCTGTTTTTT
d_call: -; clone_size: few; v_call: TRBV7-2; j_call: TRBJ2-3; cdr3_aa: CASSLIYEATDTQYF; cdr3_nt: TGTGCCAGCAGCCTTATCTACGAGGCCACAGATACGCAGTATTTT
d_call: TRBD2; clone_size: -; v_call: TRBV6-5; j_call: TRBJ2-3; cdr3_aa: CASSYFGTTPTDTQYF; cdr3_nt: TGTGCCAGCAGTTACTTCGGGACTACCCCCACAGATACGCAGTATTTT
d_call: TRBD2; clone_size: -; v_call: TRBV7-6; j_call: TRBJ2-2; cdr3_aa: CASRTSGGPGELFF; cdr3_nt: TGTGCCAGCAGGACTAGCGGGGGACCAGGGGAGCTGTTTTTT
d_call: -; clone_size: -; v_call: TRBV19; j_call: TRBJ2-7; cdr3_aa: CASSILPGSEQYF; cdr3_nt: TGTGCCAGTAGTATACTTCCAGGGTCCGAGCAGTACTTC
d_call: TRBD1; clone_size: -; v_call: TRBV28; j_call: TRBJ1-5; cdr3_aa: CASSLETGGYQPQHF; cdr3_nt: TGTGCCAGCAGTTTAGAGACAGGGGGCTATCAGCCCCAGCATTTT
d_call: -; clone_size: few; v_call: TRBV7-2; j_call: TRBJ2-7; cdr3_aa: CASSFTVIRGYEQYF; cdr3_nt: TGTGCCAGCAGCTTTACGGTCATTCGGGGCTACGAGCAGTACTTC
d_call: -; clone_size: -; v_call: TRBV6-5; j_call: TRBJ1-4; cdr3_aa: CASSYSGGRANEKLFF; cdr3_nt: TGTGCCAGCAGTTACTCGGGAGGGAGGGCTAATGAAAAACTGTTTTTT
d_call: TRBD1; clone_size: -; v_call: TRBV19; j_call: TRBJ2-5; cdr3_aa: CASSTMTGKLAETQYF; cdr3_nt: TGTGCCAGTAGTACGATGACAGGGAAGCTTGCAGAGACCCAGTACTTC
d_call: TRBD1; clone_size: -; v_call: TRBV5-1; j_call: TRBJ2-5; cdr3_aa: CASSKGQPGQETQYF; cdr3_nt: TGCGCCAGCAGCAAGGGACAGCCAGGCCAAGAGACCCAGTACTTC
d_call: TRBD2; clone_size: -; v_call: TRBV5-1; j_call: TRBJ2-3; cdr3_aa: CASSPRTSGGTDTQYF; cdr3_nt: TGCGCCAGCAGCCCGAGGACTAGCGGAGGCACAGATACGCAGTATTTT
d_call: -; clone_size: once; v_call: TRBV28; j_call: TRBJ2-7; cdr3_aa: CASSLRRLQGYEQYF; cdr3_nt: TGTGCCAGCAGTTTAAGGCGCCTACAGGGCTACGAGCAGTACTTC
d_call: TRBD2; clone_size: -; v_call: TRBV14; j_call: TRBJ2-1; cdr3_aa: CASSQRESGRPYNEQFF; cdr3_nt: TGTGCCAGCAGCCAAAGGGAGTCCGGGAGGCCCTACAATGAGCAGTTCTTC
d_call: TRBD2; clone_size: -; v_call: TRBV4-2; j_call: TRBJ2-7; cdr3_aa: CASSHRGLAGVEQYF; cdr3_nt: TGTGCCAGCAGCCACAGGGGGCTAGCGGGAGTCGAGCAGTACTTC
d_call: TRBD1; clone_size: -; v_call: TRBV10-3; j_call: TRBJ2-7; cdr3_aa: CAISGPKGQGRAAYEQYF; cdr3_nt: TGTGCCATCAGTGGGCCCAAGGGACAGGGGAGGGCGGCCTACGAGCAGTACTTC
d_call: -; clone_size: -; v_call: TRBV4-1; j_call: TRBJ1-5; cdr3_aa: CASSPEVGFQPQHF; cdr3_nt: TGCGCCAGCAGCCCCGAGGTCGGGTTTCAGCCCCAGCATTTT
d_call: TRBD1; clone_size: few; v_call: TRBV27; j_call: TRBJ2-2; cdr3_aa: CASSLVGQGASGELFF; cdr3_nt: TGTGCCAGCAGTTTAGTGGGACAGGGGGCGAGCGGGGAGCTGTTTTTT
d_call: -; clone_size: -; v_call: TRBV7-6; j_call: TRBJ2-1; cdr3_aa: CASSMGLNEQFF; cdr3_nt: TGTGCCAGCAGCATGGGACTTAATGAGCAGTTCTTC
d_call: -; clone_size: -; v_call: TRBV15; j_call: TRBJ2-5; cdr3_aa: CATSRDVSGGRRETQYF; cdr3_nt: TGTGCCACCAGCAGAGATGTATCGGGGGGCCGCCGGGAGACCCAGTACTTC
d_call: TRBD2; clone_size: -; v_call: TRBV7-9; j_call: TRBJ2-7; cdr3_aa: CASSHSGRGNEQYF; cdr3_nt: TGTGCCAGCAGTCATAGCGGGAGGGGAAACGAGCAGTACTTC
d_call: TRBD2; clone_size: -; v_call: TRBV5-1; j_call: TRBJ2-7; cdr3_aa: CASTGGTSYEQYF; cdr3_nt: TGCGCCAGCACGGGGGGAACCTCCTACGAGCAGTACTTC
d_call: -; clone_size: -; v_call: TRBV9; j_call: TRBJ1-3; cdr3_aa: CASSVERTGGNTIYF; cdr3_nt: TGTGCCAGCAGCGTAGAGCGGACGGGTGGAAACACCATATATTTT
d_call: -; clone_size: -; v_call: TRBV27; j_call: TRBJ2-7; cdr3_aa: CASRSLSYEQYF; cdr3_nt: TGTGCCAGCAGGTCCCTATCCTACGAGCAGTACTTC
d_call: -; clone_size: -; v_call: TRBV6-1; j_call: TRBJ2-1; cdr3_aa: CASSELAQNLNGQFF; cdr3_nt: TGTGCCAGCAGCGAACTAGCCCAAAACCTAAACGGGCAGTTCTTC
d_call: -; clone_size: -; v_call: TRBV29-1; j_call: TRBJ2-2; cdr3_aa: CSVKAGDTGELFF; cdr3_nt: TGCAGCGTTAAGGCAGGGGACACCGGGGAGCTGTTTTTT
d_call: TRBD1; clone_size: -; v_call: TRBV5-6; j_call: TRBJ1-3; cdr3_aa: CASSLPGQGTGNTIYF; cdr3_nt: TGTGCCAGCAGCTTGCCGGGACAGGGGACTGGAAACACCATATATTTT
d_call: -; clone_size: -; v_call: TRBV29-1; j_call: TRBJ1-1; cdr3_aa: CSAIKDSSEAFF; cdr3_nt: TGCAGCGCAATAAAAGACAGCTCTGAAGCTTTCTTT
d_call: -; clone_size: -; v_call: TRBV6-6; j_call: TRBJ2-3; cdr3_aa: CASRQRGTDTQYF; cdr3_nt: TGTGCCAGCAGGCAACGGGGCACAGATACGCAGTATTTT